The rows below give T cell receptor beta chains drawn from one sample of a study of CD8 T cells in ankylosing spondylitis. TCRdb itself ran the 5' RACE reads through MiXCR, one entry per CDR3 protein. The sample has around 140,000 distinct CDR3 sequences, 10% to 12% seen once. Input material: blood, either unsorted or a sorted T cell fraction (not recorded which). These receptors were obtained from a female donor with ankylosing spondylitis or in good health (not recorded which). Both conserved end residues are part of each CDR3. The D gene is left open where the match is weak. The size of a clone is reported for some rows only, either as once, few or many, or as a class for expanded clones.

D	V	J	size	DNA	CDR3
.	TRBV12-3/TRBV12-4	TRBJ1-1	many	TGTGCCAGCAGCCAACTACAGCTGAACACTGAAGCTTTCTTT	CASSQLQLNTEAFF
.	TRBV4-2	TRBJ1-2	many	TGTGCCAGCAGCCAAGTTTTCAGGGCCGTTAGTCATGGCTACACCTTC	CASSQVFRAVSHGYTF
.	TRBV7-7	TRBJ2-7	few	TGTGCCAGCAGCCCGGGGCAGGTGGTAGGGGACGAGCAGTACTTC	CASSPGQVVGDEQYF
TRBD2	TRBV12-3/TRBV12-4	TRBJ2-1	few	TGTGCCAGCAGTTTAAGGAGGAATAAGCGGGAGGGTAGGGTCTTC	CASSLRRNKREGRVF
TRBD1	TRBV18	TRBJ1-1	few	TGTGCCAGCTCACTATCCGGGACAGGGGACACTGAAGCTTTCTTT	CASSLSGTGDTEAFF
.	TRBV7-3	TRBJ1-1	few	TGTGCCAGCAGCTCGAATAAAGGGCCGAATGTGTTT	CASSSNKGPNVF
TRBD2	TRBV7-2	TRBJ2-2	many	TGTGCCAGCAGCTTAATGACTAGCGGGAACACCGGGGAGCTGTTTTTT	CASSLMTSGNTGELFF
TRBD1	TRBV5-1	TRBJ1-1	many	TGCGCCAGCAGACCTCTCTTCAGGGGGCAGCAGAAGGACACTGAAGCTTTCTTT	CASRPLFRGQQKDTEAFF
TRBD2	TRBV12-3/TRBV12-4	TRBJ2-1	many	TGTGCCAGCAGCCCCGGACTAGGAAACTCCAATGAGCAGTTCTTC	CASSPGLGNSNEQFF
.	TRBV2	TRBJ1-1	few	TGTGCCAGCAGTGAATTCCGACCGGCCTCTGAAGCTTTCTTT	CASSEFRPASEAFF
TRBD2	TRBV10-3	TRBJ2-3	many	TGTGCCATCAGTGGAGGGACTAGTCGGGCAGATACGCAGTATTTT	CAISGGTSRADTQYF
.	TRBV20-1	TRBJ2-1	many	TGCAGTGCTAGGCGCGGCGACAATGAGCAGTTCTTC	CSARRGDNEQFF
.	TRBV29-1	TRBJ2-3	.	TGCAGCGTTGTCGTCGGCACAGATACGCAGTATTTT	CSVVVGTDTQYF
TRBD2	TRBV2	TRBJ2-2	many	TGTGCCACCCTCCGGGGGGGCACGGACACCGGGGAGCTGTTTTTT	CATLRGGTDTGELFF
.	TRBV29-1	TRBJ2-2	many	TGCAGCGTTAAACAGGGTCGTACCGGGGAGCTGTTTTTT	CSVKQGRTGELFF